Listed here are 4 T cell receptor beta chains from one sample, sequenced in a study of persistence of HIV-infected CD4 T cells. This was the immunoSEQ version 4 assay in survey mode. Assay used: immunoSEQ multiplex PCR; TCRdb lists only in-frame clones, some missing. The sample has roughly 60,000 clones; 65% to 80% are singletons. Cells were stimulated with overlapping HIV-1 Gag 15-mer peptides. CD40L-negative CD69-negative CD45RO-high memory CD4+ T cells were sorted as populations depleted of antigen-responding cells. Their specific antigens are unknown. The material sequenced was CD4+ T cells sorted from PBMCs after approximately 19-hour stimulation, taken from a patient who received antiretroviral therapy. The receptors here all came from an adult man with HIV who was CMV-seropositive.

The V and J genes are TRBV24-1 and TRBJ2-1; no reliable D call. The CDR3 extends over 13 amino acids. Per the germline V gene, CDR1 is KGHDR and CDR2 is SFDVKD. The V end lost 9 bases, the J end lost 3 bases, and 11 bases lay between the germline ends. CDR3 in amino acids: CATSKVGYNEQFF. For the CDR3, the DNA is TGTGCCACCTCGAAGGTCGGCTACAATGAGCAGTTCTTC.

The rearrangement joins TRBV10-3 to TRBJ1-2, with 10 positions matching TRBD1. V lost 4 bases to trimming and J lost 0 bases; unmatched junction nucleotides: 8. The CDR3 runs 17 residues. Germline V CDR1 and CDR2: ENHRY, SYGVKD. The CDR3 DNA is TGTGCCATCAGTGGGAGACAGGGGGCCTTAGCTAACTATGGCTACACCTTC. Its translation is CAISGRQGALANYGYTF.

The chain recombines TRBV15 with TRBJ1-4, with D unresolved. With 0 bases removed from V and 8 bases from J, the gap between germline ends came to 13 bases. CDR1 and CDR2 from the germline V gene are LNHNV and YYDKDF (reference sequence). The CDR3 covers 15 residues. The CDR3 DNA reads as TGTGCCACCAGCAGAGAATTAGGCGCCGAGGAAAAACTGTTTTTT. This gives the protein CATSRELGAEEKLFF.

The chain carries TRBV24-1 and TRBJ1-2, with D perhaps TRBD1 (6 bases). This CDR3 spans 14 amino acids. The V and J ends lost 4 bases and 7 bases respectively, with 15 bases between them. CDR1 is KGHDR, CDR2 SFDVKD, per germline. The CDR3 here is CATSDWTATSGYTF. CDR3 bases: TGTGCCACCAGTGACTGGACAGCTACGTCTGGCTACACCTTC.